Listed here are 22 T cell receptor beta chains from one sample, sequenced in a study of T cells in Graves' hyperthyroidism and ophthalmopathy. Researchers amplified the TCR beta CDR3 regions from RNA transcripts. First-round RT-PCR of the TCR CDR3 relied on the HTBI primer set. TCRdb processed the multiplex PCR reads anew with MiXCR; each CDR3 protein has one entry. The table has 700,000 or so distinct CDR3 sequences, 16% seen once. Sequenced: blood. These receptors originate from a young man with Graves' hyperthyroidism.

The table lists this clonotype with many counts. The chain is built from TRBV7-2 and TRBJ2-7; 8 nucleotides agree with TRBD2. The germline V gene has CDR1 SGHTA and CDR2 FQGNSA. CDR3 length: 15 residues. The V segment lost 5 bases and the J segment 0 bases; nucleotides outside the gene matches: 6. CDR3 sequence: CASSPNSGVSYEQYF. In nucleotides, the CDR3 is TGTGCCAGCAGCCCCAATAGCGGGGTCTCCTACGAGCAGTACTTC.

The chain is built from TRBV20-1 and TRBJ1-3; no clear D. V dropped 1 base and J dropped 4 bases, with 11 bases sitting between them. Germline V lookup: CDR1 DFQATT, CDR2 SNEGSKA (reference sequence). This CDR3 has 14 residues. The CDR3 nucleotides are TGCAGTGCTAGAGCACTCCATGCGGGAAACACCATATATTTT. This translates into CSARALHAGNTIYF.

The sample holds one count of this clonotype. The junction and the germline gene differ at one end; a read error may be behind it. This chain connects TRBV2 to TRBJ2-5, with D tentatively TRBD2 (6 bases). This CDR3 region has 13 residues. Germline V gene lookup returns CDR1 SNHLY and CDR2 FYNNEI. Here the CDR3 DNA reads TGCAGCGGGCGGTCACCCAACTTTGAGACCCAGTACTTC. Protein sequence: CSGRSPNFETQYF.

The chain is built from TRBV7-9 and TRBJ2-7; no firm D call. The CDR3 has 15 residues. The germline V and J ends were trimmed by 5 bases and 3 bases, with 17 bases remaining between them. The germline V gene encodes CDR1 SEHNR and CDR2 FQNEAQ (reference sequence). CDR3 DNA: TGTGCCAGCAGCCCGATGGACGGATCGCTCTACGAGCAGTACTTC. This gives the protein CASSPMDGSLYEQYF.

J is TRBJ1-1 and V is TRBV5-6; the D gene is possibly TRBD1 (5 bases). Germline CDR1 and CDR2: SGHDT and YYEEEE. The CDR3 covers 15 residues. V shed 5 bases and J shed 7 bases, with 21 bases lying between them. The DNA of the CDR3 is TGTGCCAGCAGACTTCGACAGCCCCGAGGGAGTGAAGCTTTCTTT. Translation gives CASRLRQPRGSEAFF.

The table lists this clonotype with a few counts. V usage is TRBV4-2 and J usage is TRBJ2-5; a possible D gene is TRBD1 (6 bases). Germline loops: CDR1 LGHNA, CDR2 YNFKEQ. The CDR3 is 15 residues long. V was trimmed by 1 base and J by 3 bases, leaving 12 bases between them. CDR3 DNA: TGTGCCAGCAGCCAAGGGGGGCCCGGCAAAGAGACCCAGTACTTC. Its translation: CASSQGGPGKETQYF.

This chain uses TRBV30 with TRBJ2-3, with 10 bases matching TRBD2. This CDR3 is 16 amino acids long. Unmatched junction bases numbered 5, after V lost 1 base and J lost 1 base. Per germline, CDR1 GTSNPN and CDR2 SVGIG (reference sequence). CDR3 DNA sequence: TGTGCCTGGAGTGGGGGCCTAGCGGGGGGCACAGATACGCAGTATTTT. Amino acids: CAWSGGLAGGTDTQYF.

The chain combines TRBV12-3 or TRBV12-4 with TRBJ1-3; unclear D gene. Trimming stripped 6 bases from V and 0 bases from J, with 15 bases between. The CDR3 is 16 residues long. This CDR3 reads CASSPPLTLSGNTIYF. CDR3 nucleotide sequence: TGTGCCAGCAGCCCGCCTCTGACTCTCTCTGGAAACACCATATATTTT.

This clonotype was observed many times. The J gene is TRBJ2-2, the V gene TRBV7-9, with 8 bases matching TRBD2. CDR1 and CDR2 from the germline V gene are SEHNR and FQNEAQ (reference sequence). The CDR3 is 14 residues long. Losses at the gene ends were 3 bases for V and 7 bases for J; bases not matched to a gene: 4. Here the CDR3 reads CASSFILAGGELFF. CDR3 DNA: TGTGCCAGCAGCTTTATCCTAGCGGGCGGGGAGCTGTTTTTT. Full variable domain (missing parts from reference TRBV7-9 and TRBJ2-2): DTGVSQNPRHKITKRGQNVTFRCDPISEHNRLYWYRQTLGQGPEFLTYFQNEAQLEKSRLLSDRFSAERPKGSFSTLEIQRTEQGDSAMYLCASSFILAGGELFFGEGSRLTVL.

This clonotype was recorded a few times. CDR3 sequence reads: CASRNGLADSTDTQYF. DNA for the CDR3: TGCGCCAGCAGAAACGGACTAGCGGACAGCACAGATACGCAGTATTTT. This rearrangement joins TRBV5-1 to TRBJ2-3; 10 positions match TRBD2. V gave up 5 bases and J gave up 0 bases; unmatched junction bases: 6. Germline lookup yields CDR1 SGHRS and CDR2 YFSETQ. CDR3 size: 16 residues.

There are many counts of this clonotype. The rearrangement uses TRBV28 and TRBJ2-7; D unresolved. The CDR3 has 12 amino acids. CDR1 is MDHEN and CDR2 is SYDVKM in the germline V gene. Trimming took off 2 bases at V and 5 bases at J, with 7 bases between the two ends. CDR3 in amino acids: CASSLGWDEQYF. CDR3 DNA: TGTGCCAGCAGTTTAGGATGGGACGAGCAGTACTTC.

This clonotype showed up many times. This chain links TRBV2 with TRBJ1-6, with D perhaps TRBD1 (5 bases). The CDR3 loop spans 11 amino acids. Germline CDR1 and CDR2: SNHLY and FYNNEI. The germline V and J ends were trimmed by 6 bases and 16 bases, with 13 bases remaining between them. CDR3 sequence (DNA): TGTGCCAGCAGGGGGGAGGACAATCTCCACTTT. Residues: CASRGEDNLHF. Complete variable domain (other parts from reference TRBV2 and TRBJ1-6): EPEVTQTPSHQVTQMGQEVILRCVPISNHLYFYWYRQILGQKVEFLVSFYNNEISEKSEIFDDQFSVERPDGSNFTLKIRSTKLEDSAMYFCASRGEDNLHFGNGTRLTVT.

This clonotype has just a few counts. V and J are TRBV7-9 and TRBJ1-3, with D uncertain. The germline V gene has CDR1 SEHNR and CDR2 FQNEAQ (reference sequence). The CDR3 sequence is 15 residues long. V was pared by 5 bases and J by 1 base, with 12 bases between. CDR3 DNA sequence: TGTGCCAGCAGCCCTAGATGGAGTTCTGGAAACACCATATATTTT. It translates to CASSPRWSSGNTIYF.

DNA of the CDR3: TGTGCCATCAGTGATGGGGTTTCAGGCTACGAGCAGTTCTTC. This codes for CAISDGVSGYEQFF. This chain links TRBV10-3 with TRBJ2-7; D remains ambiguous. The end of the DNA aligns better with TRBJ2-1, so the J call may be wrong. The germline V gene encodes CDR1 ENHRY and CDR2 SYGVKD. This CDR3 contains 14 residues.

The CDR3 coding sequence is TGTGCCAGCACGGGGAGGGTGCGCACCGGGGAGCTGTTTTTT. Translating gives CASTGRVRTGELFF. The V call is TRBV7-9, the J call TRBJ2-2; the match to TRBD2 covers 7 bases. The CDR3 spans 14 residues. The germline V gene has CDR1 SEHNR and CDR2 FQNEAQ (reference sequence). The trim removed 7 bases at V and 4 bases at J, leaving 6 bases unmatched. The whole variable domain, filled in from reference TRBV7-9 and TRBJ2-2, reads DTGVSQNPRHKITKRGQNVTFRCDPISEHNRLYWYRQTLGQGPEFLTYFQNEAQLEKSRLLSDRFSAERPKGSFSTLEIQRTEQGDSAMYLCASTGRVRTGELFFGEGSRLTVL.

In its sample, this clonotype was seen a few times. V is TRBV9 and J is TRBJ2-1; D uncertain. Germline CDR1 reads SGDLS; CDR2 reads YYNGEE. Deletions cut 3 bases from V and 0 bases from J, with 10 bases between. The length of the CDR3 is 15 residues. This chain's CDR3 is CASSETPNSYNEQFF. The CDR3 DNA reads TGTGCCAGCAGCGAGACCCCCAACTCCTACAATGAGCAGTTCTTC.

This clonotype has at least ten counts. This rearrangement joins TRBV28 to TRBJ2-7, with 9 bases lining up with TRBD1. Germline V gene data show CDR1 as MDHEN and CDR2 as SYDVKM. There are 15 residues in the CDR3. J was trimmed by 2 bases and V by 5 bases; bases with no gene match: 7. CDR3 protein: CASSTPGQGPYEQYF. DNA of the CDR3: TGTGCCAGCAGTACCCCGGGACAGGGCCCCTACGAGCAGTACTTC. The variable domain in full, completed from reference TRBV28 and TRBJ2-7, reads DVKVTQSSRYLVKRTGEKVFLECVQDMDHENMFWYRQDPGLGLRLIYFSYDVKMKEKGDIPEGYSVSREKKERFSLILESASTNQTSMYLCASSTPGQGPYEQYFGPGTRLTVT.

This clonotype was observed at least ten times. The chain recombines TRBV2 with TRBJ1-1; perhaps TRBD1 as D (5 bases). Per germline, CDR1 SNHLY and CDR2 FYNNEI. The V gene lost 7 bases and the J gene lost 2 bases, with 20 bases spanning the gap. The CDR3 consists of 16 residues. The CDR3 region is CASTQGPGSPNTEAFF. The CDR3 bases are TGTGCCAGCACCCAAGGGCCAGGGAGTCCCAACACTGAAGCTTTCTTT. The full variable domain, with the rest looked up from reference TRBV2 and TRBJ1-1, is EPEVTQTPSHQVTQMGQEVILRCVPISNHLYFYWYRQILGQKVEFLVSFYNNEISEKSEIFDDQFSVERPDGSNFTLKIRSTKLEDSAMYFCASTQGPGSPNTEAFFGQGTRLTVV.

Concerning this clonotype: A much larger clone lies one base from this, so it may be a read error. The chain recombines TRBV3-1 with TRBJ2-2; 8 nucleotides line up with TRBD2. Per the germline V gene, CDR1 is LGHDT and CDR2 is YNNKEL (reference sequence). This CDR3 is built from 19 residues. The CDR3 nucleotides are TGTGCCAGCAACCAAGCTTGGTCGGCAGCGGGAGTGAGTACCGGGGAGCTGTTTTTT. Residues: CASNQAWSAAGVSTGELFF.

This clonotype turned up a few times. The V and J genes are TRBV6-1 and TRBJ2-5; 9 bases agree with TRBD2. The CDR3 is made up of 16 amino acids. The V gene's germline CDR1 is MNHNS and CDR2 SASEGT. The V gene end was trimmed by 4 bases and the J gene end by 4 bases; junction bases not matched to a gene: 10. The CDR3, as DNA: TGTGCCAGCAGTGCCAGACTAGCGGAGGGGGGAGAGACCCAGTACTTC. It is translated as CASSARLAEGGETQYF.

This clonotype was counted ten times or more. The CDR3 sequence: CASSSLAGAGNEQFF. As DNA, the CDR3 is TGTGCCAGCAGTTCACTAGCGGGAGCTGGGAATGAGCAGTTCTTC. This chain connects TRBV27 to TRBJ2-1; 11 bases fit TRBD2. After removal of 4 bases from V and 7 bases from J, the junction contained 6 bases not matched to a gene. The CDR3 is 15 amino acids. The V gene's germline CDR1 is MNHEY and CDR2 SMNVEV (reference sequence).

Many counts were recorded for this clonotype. CDR3 loop: CASSDSSRGSYEQYF. CDR3 DNA: TGTGCCAGCAGTGACAGCTCTCGGGGCTCCTACGAGCAGTACTTC. The J gene is TRBJ2-7, the V gene TRBV2; D possibly corresponds to TRBD2 (5 bases). The CDR3 totals 15 residues. V lost 3 bases, J lost 0 bases, and 12 bases lay in between. CDR1 is SNHLY, CDR2 FYNNEI, per germline.